The rows below give T cell receptor beta chains drawn from one sample of a study of T cells after somatic rescue of genetic block. Produced via immunoSEQ multiplex PCR; TCRdb's table is partial and in-frame only. Counted here are 15,000 or so clones, 55% to 75% occurring once; the ten biggest clones make up 11% to 15%. The sample taken for sequencing was peripheral blood mononuclear cells (PBMCs). These TCRs come from a boy between 5 and 17 years old. The CDR3 runs from the conserved cysteine through the conserved F or W. Fields, in order: D gene, V gene, clone size, J gene, CDR3 DNA, CDR3 protein. D genes are given only for firm matches. Expanded clones are given a class, and other clones once, few, many or no size at all.

D gene: TRBD1; V gene: TRBV7-2; clone size: .; J gene: TRBJ1-1; CDR3 DNA: TGTGCCAGCGATGAGGGGGCTGGGACTGAAGCTTTCTTT; CDR3 protein: CASDEGAGTEAFF
D gene: .; V gene: TRBV28; clone size: .; J gene: TRBJ2-7; CDR3 DNA: TGTGCCAGCAGGGTCTCTCAGCGGTACGAGCAGTACTTC; CDR3 protein: CASRVSQRYEQYF
D gene: .; V gene: TRBV5-1; clone size: .; J gene: TRBJ2-2; CDR3 DNA: TGCGCCAGCAGCTCCAGGGGGGGTAACGCCGGGGAGCTGTTTTTT; CDR3 protein: CASSSRGGNAGELFF
D gene: .; V gene: TRBV28; clone size: few; J gene: TRBJ1-6; CDR3 DNA: TGTGCCAGCAGTTTTGGTTCACCCCTCCACTTT; CDR3 protein: CASSFGSPLHF
D gene: .; V gene: TRBV6-6; clone size: .; J gene: TRBJ2-2; CDR3 DNA: TGTGCCAGCGATGTAGTGGGGGCCACCGGGGAGCTGTTTTTT; CDR3 protein: CASDVVGATGELFF
D gene: TRBD2; V gene: TRBV19; clone size: .; J gene: TRBJ2-1; CDR3 DNA: TGTGCCAGTAGTATCGAGCCGGGAGGGTACTACAATGAGCAGTTCTTC; CDR3 protein: CASSIEPGGYYNEQFF
D gene: .; V gene: TRBV7-9; clone size: few; J gene: TRBJ2-7; CDR3 DNA: TGTGCCAGCAGCCTCTTTGGGTCCTACGAGCAGTACTTC; CDR3 protein: CASSLFGSYEQYF
D gene: .; V gene: TRBV6-5; clone size: medium-sized; J gene: TRBJ2-7; CDR3 DNA: TGTGCCAGCAGTTACGGGGGGATGTTAAACGAGCAGTACTTC; CDR3 protein: CASSYGGMLNEQYF
D gene: TRBD1; V gene: TRBV28; clone size: .; J gene: TRBJ1-6; CDR3 DNA: TGTGCCAGCCCAGGGACAGGAACTAATTCACCCCTCCACTTT; CDR3 protein: CASPGTGTNSPLHF
D gene: .; V gene: TRBV5-6; clone size: .; J gene: TRBJ2-4; CDR3 DNA: TGTGCCAGCAGCTTAGCCAGGGTAACCAAAAACATTCAGTACTTC; CDR3 protein: CASSLARVTKNIQYF
D gene: .; V gene: TRBV9; clone size: .; J gene: TRBJ2-2; CDR3 DNA: TGTGCCAGCAGCGTAGCTCCGGGGGGCGCAACCGGGGAGCTGTTTTTT; CDR3 protein: CASSVAPGGATGELFF